These 16 T cell receptor beta chains originate from one sample sequenced in a study of PD-1 blockade in classical Hodgkin lymphoma. The time point denotes: cycle 4 day 1 (C4D1), after 6 weeks of nivolumab. Patients all relapsed after autologous stem cell transplantation, and there was variation in brentuximab vedotin exposure. This table comes from immunoSEQ multiplex PCR, and its TCRdb copy is limited to in-frame clones, with some not included. The table lists roughly 46,000 clones, about 75% of them singletons. This sample comprised peripheral blood mononuclear cells (PBMCs), obtained before the fourth cycle of nivolumab. The receptors originated from a human donor with classical Hodgkin lymphoma.

This clone appeared once. This chain connects TRBV18 to TRBJ2-1; D possibly corresponds to TRBD2 (6 bases). The CDR3 extends over 16 amino acids. The V gene lost 1 base and the J gene lost 4 bases, with 14 bases spanning the gap. Germline CDR1 and CDR2: KGHSH and LQKENI. This CDR3 is CASSPQRGRGYNEQFF. CDR3 DNA sequence: TGTGCCAGCTCACCACAACGTGGGCGGGGTTACAATGAGCAGTTCTTC.

The chain uses TRBV7-9 and TRBJ2-3; D not certain. The CDR3 spans 14 residues. Trimming pared 0 bases from V and 0 bases from J, leaving 4 bases between. Germline values: CDR1 SEHNR, CDR2 FQNEAQ (reference sequence). The CDR3 is CASSLASSTDTQYF. DNA of the CDR3: TGTGCCAGCAGCTTAGCGTCTAGCACAGATACGCAGTATTTT.

This clone was counted only a few times. V and J are TRBV2 and TRBJ2-2, with TRBD1 matching 11 bases. V trimming: 5 bases; J trimming: 3 bases; junction bases outside the gene matches: 5. CDR3 length equals 16 residues. Germline CDR1 is SNHLY and CDR2 is FYNNEI. CDR3 coding DNA: TGTGCCAGCAGTTCCCAGGACAGGGGGCACACCGGGGAGCTGTTTTTT. Translated, it gives CASSSQDRGHTGELFF.

The V and J genes are TRBV7-2 and TRBJ2-1, with D perhaps matching TRBD1 (5 bases). CDR3 length equals 16 residues. Germline values: CDR1 SGHTA, CDR2 FQGNSA. V lost 3 bases and J 5 bases, leaving 17 bases between the germline ends. The CDR3 bases are TGTGCCAGCAGCTTCTACAGGAGCCCCCCTAACAATGAGCAGTTCTTC. This translates into CASSFYRSPPNNEQFF.

This sequence joins TRBV21-1 and TRBJ2-7; the DNA was not compared with TRBD2, the D call given in the table. TRBV21-1 is termed a pseudogene. The CDR3 sequence is 15 residues long. The CDR3 sequence: CASYPTTRSFYEQYF. The CDR3 bases are TGTGCCAGCTACCCCACTACTAGGAGTTTCTACGAGCAGTACTTC.

The V call is TRBV28, the J call TRBJ1-3, with 8 positions matching TRBD1. This CDR3 is 15 amino acids long. Germline V gene lookup returns CDR1 MDHEN and CDR2 SYDVKM. V was clipped by 6 bases and J by 4 bases; unmatched bases: 8. The chain's CDR3 is CASSPPGGVGNTIYF. CDR3 sequence (DNA): TGTGCCAGCAGCCCCCCAGGGGGCGTAGGAAACACCATATATTTT. The entire variable domain, with the rest obtained from reference TRBV28 and TRBJ1-3, is as follows: DVKVTQSSRYLVKRTGEKVFLECVQDMDHENMFWYRQDPGLGLRLIYFSYDVKMKEKGDIPEGYSVSREKKERFSLILESASTNQTSMYLCASSPPGGVGNTIYFGEGSWLTVV.

The chain uses TRBV10-3 and TRBJ2-1, with 10 bases lining up with TRBD2. V gave up 0 bases and J gave up 7 bases; unmatched junction bases: 9. The CDR3 spans 17 residues. The germline CDR1 and CDR2 sequences are ENHRY and SYGVKD. The CDR3: CAISESPGASGRNEQFF. In DNA form, the CDR3 reads TGTGCCATCAGTGAGTCCCCGGGGGCTAGCGGGAGAAATGAGCAGTTCTTC.

The chain recombines TRBV15 with TRBJ2-1; 7 nucleotides align to TRBD1. The V and J ends lost 1 base and 0 bases, in that order; junction bases with no gene match: 9. CDR1 is LNHNV and CDR2 is YYDKDF in the germline V gene (reference sequence). The CDR3 totals 18 residues. This CDR3 reads CATSRGQGHTLSYNEQFF. The CDR3 nucleotides read TGTGCCACCAGCAGAGGACAGGGCCATACCCTCTCCTACAATGAGCAGTTCTTC.

The rearrangement joins TRBV5-1 to TRBJ1-3; 9 bases fit TRBD1. V lost 4 bases and J lost 2; bases outside the gene matches: 4. The CDR3 has 15 residues. The germline gives CDR1 SGHRS, CDR2 YFSETQ. CDR3 DNA sequence: TGCGCCAGCAGCGACGGGACAGGGACTGGAAACACCATATATTTT. Protein sequence: CASSDGTGTGNTIYF. The full variable domain, completed using reference TRBV5-1 and TRBJ1-3, is KAGVTQTPRYLIKTRGQQVTLSCSPISGHRSVSWYQQTPGQGLQFLFEYFSETQRNKGNFPGRFSGRQFSNSRSEMNVSTLELGDSALYLCASSDGTGTGNTIYFGEGSWLTVV.

V usage is TRBV4-2 and J usage is TRBJ2-3; possibly TRBD1 or TRBD2 for D (6 bases each). Per germline, CDR1 LGHNA and CDR2 YNFKEQ. The length of the CDR3 is 17 residues. V lost 1 base, J lost 3 bases, and 17 bases lay in between. The CDR3 spells CASSQGGGRGRTDTQYF. The CDR3 nucleotides read TGTGCCAGCAGCCAAGGAGGGGGTCGGGGGCGGACAGATACGCAGTATTTT.

This sequence joins TRBV27 and TRBJ1-2; 9 nucleotides match TRBD1. Trimming removed 3 bases from V and 6 bases from J; junction bases left unmatched: 5. The CDR3 is made up of 14 amino acids. The V gene's germline CDR1 is MNHEY and CDR2 SMNVEV (reference sequence). In nucleotides, the CDR3 is TGTGCCAGCAGTTTCCGGACAGGGGCGGATGGCTACACCTTC. Its translation is CASSFRTGADGYTF.

V usage is TRBV11-3 and J usage is TRBJ2-3; D might be TRBD1 (5 bases). Trimming pared 4 bases from V and 2 bases from J, leaving 22 bases between. Germline-derived CDR1 and CDR2 are SGHNT and YENEEA. The CDR3 runs 18 residues. The CDR3 reads CASSSPMGPGFATDTQYF. CDR3 DNA: TGTGCCAGCAGCTCGCCCATGGGGCCAGGGTTTGCCACAGATACGCAGTATTTT.

This chain uses TRBV6-5 with TRBJ1-6; 7 bases align to TRBD1. Trimming cost V 7 bases and J 5 bases; bases outside gene matches: 8. This CDR3 is 15 amino acids long. Per the germline V gene, CDR1 is MNHEY and CDR2 is SVGAGI. CDR3 region: CASTGGGKDNSPLHF. The CDR3 DNA sequence: TGTGCCAGCACAGGGGGAGGGAAAGATAATTCACCCCTCCACTTT.

This chain uses TRBV5-1 with TRBJ2-5, with 7 bases lining up with TRBD2. Germline CDR1 is SGHRS and CDR2 is YFSETQ. The CDR3 sequence is 15 residues long. V shed 2 bases, J shed 4 bases, and the junction held 8 bases outside the gene matches. Here the CDR3 DNA reads TGCGCCAGCAGCTTCGGCGGCGGGAGATCAGAGACCCAGTACTTC. Translated: CASSFGGGRSETQYF. Supplemented by reference TRBV5-1 and TRBJ2-5, the full variable domain reads KAGVTQTPRYLIKTRGQQVTLSCSPISGHRSVSWYQQTPGQGLQFLFEYFSETQRNKGNFPGRFSGRQFSNSRSEMNVSTLELGDSALYLCASSFGGGRSETQYFGPGTRLLVL.

This chain links TRBV11-2 with TRBJ2-7; 8 bases agree with TRBD1. CDR3 length: 14 residues. CDR1 and CDR2 from the germline V gene are SGHAT and FQNNGV. Trimming removed 5 bases from V and 6 bases from J; junction bases left unmatched: 9. The CDR3 is CASSVRDRKAEQYF. Written as DNA, the CDR3 is TGTGCCAGCAGCGTCCGGGACAGGAAGGCCGAGCAGTACTTC.

The CDR3 bases are TGTGCCAGCAGTTACCGGGCGACGGGACTAGCGGTGCAGTTCTTC. Translated, it gives CASSYRATGLAVQFF. The rearrangement joins TRBV6-5 to TRBJ2-1, with 11 bases identical to TRBD2. The junction had 9 bases not matched to a gene; V was cut back by 2 bases and J by 12 bases. CDR1 MNHEY and CDR2 SVGAGI come from the germline V gene. This CDR3 region has 15 residues.